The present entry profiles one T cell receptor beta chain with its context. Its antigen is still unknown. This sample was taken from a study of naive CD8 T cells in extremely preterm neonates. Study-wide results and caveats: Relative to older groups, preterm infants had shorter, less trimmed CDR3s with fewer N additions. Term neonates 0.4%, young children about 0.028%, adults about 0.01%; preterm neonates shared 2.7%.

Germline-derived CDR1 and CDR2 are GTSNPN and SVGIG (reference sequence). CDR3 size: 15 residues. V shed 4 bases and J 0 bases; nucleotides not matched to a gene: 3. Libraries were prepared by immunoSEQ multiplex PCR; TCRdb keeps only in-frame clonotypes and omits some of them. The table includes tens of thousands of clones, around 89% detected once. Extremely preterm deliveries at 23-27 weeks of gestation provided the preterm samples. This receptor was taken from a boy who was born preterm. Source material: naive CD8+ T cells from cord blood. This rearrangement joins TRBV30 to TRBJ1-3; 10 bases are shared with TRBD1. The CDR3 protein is CAWIRTGGSGNTIYF. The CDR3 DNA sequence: TGTGCCTGGATCCGGACAGGGGGCTCTGGAAACACCATATATTTT. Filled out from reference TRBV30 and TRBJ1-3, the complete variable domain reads SQTIHQWPATLVQPVGSPLSLECTVEGTSNPNLYWYRQAAGRGLQLLFYSVGIGQISSEVPQNLSASRPQDRQFILSSKKLLLSDSGFYLCAWIRTGGSGNTIYFGEGSWLTVV.